One sample yielded the 18 T cell receptor beta chains listed below, sequenced in a study of blood T cell repertoires in COVID-19 (dated by TCRdb to about 2020). The method was the immunoSEQ multiplex PCR assay. TCRdb holds this immuneACCESS table with in-frame rearrangements only. Some clones are missing; in checked studies, unresolved V genes explain under half, and the rest has no known cause. The sample table holds fewer than 130,000 clones, of which about 85% were seen once. The top ten hold 2% to 2.5% of the sample. Sequenced sample: peripheral blood. The receptors here all came from a human donor in a cohort sampled during active COVID-19.

This chain uses TRBV27 with TRBJ2-7; TRBD1 matches 8 bases. The germline V gene has CDR1 MNHEY and CDR2 SMNVEV (reference sequence). V lost 5 bases to trimming and J lost 5 bases; unmatched junction nucleotides: 11. The CDR3 extends over 15 amino acids. The CDR3 spells CASSPGGVQPHEQYF. The CDR3 DNA reads TGTGCCAGCAGTCCAGGGGGCGTACAACCCCACGAGCAGTACTTC.

This chain uses TRBV6-1 with TRBJ2-3, with 10 bases matching TRBD1. The CDR3 is made up of 18 amino acids. CDR1 is MNHNS and CDR2 is SASEGT in the germline V gene. V lost 2 bases and J lost 5; bases outside the gene matches: 13. In DNA form, the CDR3 reads TGTGCCAGCAGTGAAACGGGCCCTGGGACAGGGGTGGGAGATACGCAGTATTTT. Translation gives CASSETGPGTGVGDTQYF.

This chain connects TRBV7-9 to TRBJ2-3; tentatively, D is TRBD2 (6 bases). The CDR3 sequence is 15 residues long. The germline gives CDR1 SEHNR, CDR2 FQNEAQ (reference sequence). V shed 5 bases and J shed 4 bases, with 16 bases lying between them. In DNA, the CDR3 is TGTGCCAGCAGCCTGTTAGTCGGAGGGGCAGATACGCAGTATTTT. This codes for CASSLLVGGADTQYF.

The gene calls are TRBV7-2 and TRBJ2-7, with D unclear. This CDR3 region has 14 residues. Trimming stripped 3 bases from V and 3 bases from J, with 12 bases between. Germline assignment: CDR1 SGHTA and CDR2 FQGNSA. The CDR3 protein is CASSFLGVDYEQYF. For the CDR3, the DNA is TGTGCCAGCAGCTTTTTGGGCGTTGACTACGAGCAGTACTTC.

Points on this clone: Other DNA sequences in the sample encode the same CDR3. The gene calls are TRBV28 and TRBJ2-7; D is undetermined. V was shortened by 8 bases and J by 2 bases, with 7 bases between the two germline ends. This CDR3 is built from 11 residues. The germline V gene has CDR1 MDHEN and CDR2 SYDVKM. CDR3 protein: CASRATYEQYF. CDR3 sequence (DNA): TGTGCCAGCCGAGCCACCTACGAGCAGTACTTC. Full variable domain (outside the CDR3, taken from reference TRBV28 and TRBJ2-7): DVKVTQSSRYLVKRTGEKVFLECVQDMDHENMFWYRQDPGLGLRLIYFSYDVKMKEKGDIPEGYSVSREKKERFSLILESASTNQTSMYLCASRATYEQYFGPGTRLTVT.

The rearrangement links TRBV3-1 (or the pseudogene TRBV3-2) to TRBJ2-5; TRBD2 aligns across 12 bases. The junction had 1 base not matched to a gene; V was cut back by 0 bases and J by 2 bases. Germline CDR1 is LGHDT and CDR2 is YNNKEL (reference sequence). This CDR3 is 16 amino acids long. CDR3 sequence reads: CASSQDLAGGQETQYF. In DNA, the CDR3 is TGTGCCAGCAGCCAAGATCTAGCGGGGGGGCAAGAGACCCAGTACTTC.

The V gene is TRBV5-1, the J gene TRBJ1-5, with no clear D. CDR1 and CDR2 (germline): SGHRS, YFSETQ. The CDR3 loop spans 14 amino acids. The V and J ends lost 3 bases and 3 bases respectively, with 10 bases between them. Here the CDR3 reads CASSSGELNQPQHF. DNA for the CDR3: TGCGCCAGCAGCTCCGGGGAGCTCAATCAGCCCCAGCATTTT.

The V gene is TRBV4-2, the J gene TRBJ2-5; 13 bases match TRBD2. The length of the CDR3 is 22 residues. Trimming took 4 bases from V and 2 from J; bases not matched to a gene: 22. The germline gives CDR1 LGHNA, CDR2 YNFKEQ. The CDR3 DNA is TGTGCCAGCAGCCTTCGGGCGGAGGGAACTAGCGGGGGGGCAAAGGGGCAAGAGACCCAGTACTTC. Protein sequence: CASSLRAEGTSGGAKGQETQYF.

Points on this clone: Other DNA variants within this sample encode the same CDR3. The chain recombines TRBV5-1 with TRBJ2-3; perhaps TRBD2 as D (6 bases). The germline CDR1 and CDR2 sequences are SGHRS and YFSETQ. CDR3 size: 15 residues. The germline V and J ends were trimmed by 2 bases and 2 bases, with 12 bases remaining between them. The CDR3, as DNA: TGCGCCAGCAGCTTCGGGACTTCTCTCACAGATACGCAGTATTTT. Amino acid sequence: CASSFGTSLTDTQYF.

The J gene is TRBJ2-7, the V gene TRBV5-1; 12 bases align to TRBD1. CDR3 length: 16 residues. Germline V gene data show CDR1 as SGHRS and CDR2 as YFSETQ. V shed 2 bases and J 7 bases; nucleotides not matched to a gene: 10. CDR3 protein: CASSLNPGQGAGEQYF. The CDR3 DNA follows: TGCGCCAGCAGCTTAAATCCGGGACAGGGGGCGGGGGAGCAGTACTTC.

This chain uses TRBV3-1 (or the pseudogene TRBV3-2) with TRBJ1-5, with TRBD1 identical over 8 bases. V shed 3 bases, J shed 6 bases, and the junction held 4 bases outside the gene matches. The CDR3 runs 14 residues. Germline CDR1 is LGHDT and CDR2 is YNNKEL (reference sequence). In DNA, the CDR3 is TGTGCCAGCAGCCAGGGACAGGCAACTCAGCCCCAGCATTTT. It encodes CASSQGQATQPQHF.

This chain joins TRBV15 and TRBJ1-3; tentative D call: TRBD1 (6 bases). Germline CDR1 and CDR2: LNHNV and YYDKDF (reference sequence). Trimming left V 1 base short and J 4 bases short, with 11 bases between. The CDR3 is 15 amino acids. The CDR3 region has the DNA TGTGCCACCAGCAGAGGGGGGCTTTCAGGAAACACCATATATTTT. Its protein is CATSRGGLSGNTIYF.

This clone was detected once. This chain joins TRBV10-3 and TRBJ1-1; the match to TRBD1 covers 8 bases. In germline, CDR1 is ENHRY, CDR2 SYGVKD. CDR3 length equals 14 residues. The V gene end was trimmed by 3 bases and the J gene end by 4 bases; junction bases not matched to a gene: 4. CDR3 DNA: TGTGCCATCAGTGACAGTCAGGGGGCCACTGAAGCTTTCTTT. This gives the protein CAISDSQGATEAFF.

The rearrangement uses TRBV28 and TRBJ1-4; 8 positions agree with TRBD1. The CDR3 contains 14 residues. The ends lost 4 bases at V and 7 bases at J; junction bases unmatched: 5. Germline values: CDR1 MDHEN, CDR2 SYDVKM. This chain's CDR3 is CASSSPGQAEKLFF. As DNA, the CDR3 is TGTGCCAGCAGTTCCCCGGGACAGGCTGAAAAACTGTTTTTT.

The chain is built from TRBV5-5 and TRBJ1-3; 9 nucleotides match TRBD1. The CDR3 contains 17 residues. Losses at the gene ends were 3 bases for V and 1 base for J; bases not matched to a gene: 8. In germline, CDR1 is SGHKS, CDR2 YYEKEE (reference sequence). CDR3 in amino acids: CASSSGQGILSGNTIYF. As DNA, the CDR3 is TGTGCCAGCAGCTCCGGACAGGGGATTCTTTCTGGAAACACCATATATTTT.

J is TRBJ1-2 and V is TRBV18; tentative D call: TRBD1 (5 bases). Trimming took off 2 bases at V and 2 bases at J, with 12 bases between the two ends. This CDR3 is 15 amino acids long. CDR1 KGHSH and CDR2 LQKENI come from the germline V gene. CDR3 nucleotides: TGTGCCAGCTCACCAGCGGCAGGGCCCAACTATGGCTACACCTTC. Translating gives CASSPAAGPNYGYTF.

V usage is TRBV5-1 and J usage is TRBJ2-1; TRBD1 matches 8 bases. Germline values: CDR1 SGHRS, CDR2 YFSETQ. The CDR3 spans 14 residues. Germline trimming cut 5 bases from V and 6 bases from J; bases unmatched to any gene: 7. The CDR3 region is CASRGMTGANEQFF. Here the CDR3 DNA reads TGCGCCAGCAGGGGGATGACAGGGGCCAATGAGCAGTTCTTC.

The CDR3 loop is CASSLARRDSGYTF. DNA for the CDR3: TGTGCCAGCAGCTTAGCGCGCAGGGATTCTGGCTACACCTTC. This sequence joins TRBV7-2 and TRBJ1-2; TRBD1 is a possible D gene (5 bases). V dropped 0 bases and J dropped 7 bases, with 12 bases sitting between them. There are 14 residues in the CDR3. The germline V gene encodes CDR1 SGHTA and CDR2 FQGNSA.